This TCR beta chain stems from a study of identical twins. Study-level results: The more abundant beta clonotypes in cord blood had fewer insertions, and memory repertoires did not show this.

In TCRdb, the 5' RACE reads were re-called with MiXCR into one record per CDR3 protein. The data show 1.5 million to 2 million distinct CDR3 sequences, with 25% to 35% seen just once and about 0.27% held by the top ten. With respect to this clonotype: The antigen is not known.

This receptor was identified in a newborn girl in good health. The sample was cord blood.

CDR3 sequence: CASSFPSGVGLETQYF. The CDR3 bases are TGTGCCAGCAGTTTTCCTAGCGGGGTTGGTCTAGAGACCCAGTACTTC. This chain connects TRBV12-3 or TRBV12-4 to TRBJ2-5, with 9 bases aligning to TRBD2. This CDR3 region has 16 residues. The V gene end was trimmed by 3 bases and the J gene end by 4 bases; junction bases not matched to a gene: 9.